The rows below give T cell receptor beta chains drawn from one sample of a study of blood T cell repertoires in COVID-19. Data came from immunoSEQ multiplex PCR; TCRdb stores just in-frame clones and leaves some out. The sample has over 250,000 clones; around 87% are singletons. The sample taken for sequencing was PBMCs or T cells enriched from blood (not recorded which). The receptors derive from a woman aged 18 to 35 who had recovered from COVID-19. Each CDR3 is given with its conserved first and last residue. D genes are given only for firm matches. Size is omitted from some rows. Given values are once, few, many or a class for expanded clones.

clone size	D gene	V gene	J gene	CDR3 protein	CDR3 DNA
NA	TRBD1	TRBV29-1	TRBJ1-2	CSVVGTGERGYTF	TGCAGCGTTGTAGGGACAGGGGAACGTGGCTACACCTTC
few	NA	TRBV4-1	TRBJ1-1	CASSQLQGITEAFF	TGCGCCAGCAGCCAACTTCAGGGGATCACTGAAGCTTTCTTT
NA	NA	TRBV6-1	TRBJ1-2	CASSEESLRYGYTF	TGTGCCAGCAGTGAAGAAAGCCTCCGATATGGCTACACCTTC
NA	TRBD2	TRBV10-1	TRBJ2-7	CASSPGLAAYEQYF	TGCGCCAGCAGTCCGGGACTAGCGGCCTACGAGCAGTACTTC
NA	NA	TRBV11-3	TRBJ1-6	CASSLELGAGALKIDSPLHF	TGTGCCAGCAGCTTAGAGCTAGGGGCAGGGGCGTTGAAAATCGACTCACCCCTCCACTTT
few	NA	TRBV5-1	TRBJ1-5	CASSHQSNQPQHF	TGCGCCAGCAGCCATCAGAGCAATCAGCCCCAGCATTTT
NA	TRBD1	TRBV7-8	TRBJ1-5	CASSLRDRVHQPQHF	TGTGCCAGCAGCTTACGCGACAGGGTCCATCAGCCCCAGCATTTT
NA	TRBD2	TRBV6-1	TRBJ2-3	CASSEQVAGGPTDTQYF	TGTGCCAGCAGTGAACAGGTAGCGGGGGGCCCCACAGATACGCAGTATTTT
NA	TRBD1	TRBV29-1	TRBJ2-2	CSVATGDYTGELFF	TGCAGCGTTGCGACAGGGGATTACACCGGGGAGCTGTTTTTT
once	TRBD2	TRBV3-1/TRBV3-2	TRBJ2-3	CASGLAGGRTDTQYF	TGTGCCAGCGGTTTAGCGGGGGGAAGGACAGATACGCAGTATTTT
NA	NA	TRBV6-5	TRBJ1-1	CASSTANTEAFF	TGTGCCAGCAGTACAGCGAACACTGAAGCTTTCTTT
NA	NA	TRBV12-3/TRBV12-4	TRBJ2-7	CASSLRRGNEQYF	TGTGCCAGCAGCCTCAGGAGGGGCAACGAGCAGTACTTC
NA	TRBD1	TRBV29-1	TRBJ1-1	CSVLPRQGAMNTEAFF	TGCAGCGTTTTGCCCAGACAGGGGGCGATGAACACTGAAGCTTTCTTT
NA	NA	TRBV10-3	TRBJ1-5	CAISGGGAQHF	TGTGCCATCAGTGGGGGAGGGGCCCAGCATTTT
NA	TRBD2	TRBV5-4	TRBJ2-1	CASSLEGLAVSNEQFF	TGTGCCAGCAGCTTGGAGGGCCTAGCGGTTTCCAATGAGCAGTTCTTC
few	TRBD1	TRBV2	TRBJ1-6	CASSGGQGEGPLHF	TGTGCCAGCAGTGGGGGACAGGGTGAGGGGCCCCTCCACTTT
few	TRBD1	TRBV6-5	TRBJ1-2	CASSWTGDGYTF	TGTGCCAGCAGTTGGACAGGGGACGGCTACACCTTC
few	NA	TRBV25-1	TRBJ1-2	CASSESYNRVGYGYTF	TGTGCCAGCAGTGAATCTTACAACAGGGTTGGCTATGGCTACACCTTC
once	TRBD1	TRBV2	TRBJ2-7	CASKTGTYEQYF	TGTGCCAGCAAGACAGGGACCTACGAGCAGTACTTC
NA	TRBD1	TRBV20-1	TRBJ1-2	CSARGQGGYTF	TGCAGTGCTAGAGGACAGGGGGGCTACACCTTC
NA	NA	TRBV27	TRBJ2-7	CASSFPPTGPYEQYF	TGTGCCAGCAGTTTTCCTCCCACTGGGCCCTACGAGCAGTACTTC
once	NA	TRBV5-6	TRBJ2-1	CASSLIPTGTLYNEQFF	TGTGCCAGCAGCTTGATCCCCACAGGGACCCTCTACAATGAGCAGTTCTTC
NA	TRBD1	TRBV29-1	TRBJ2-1	CSVEDRTGGYNEQFF	TGCAGCGTTGAAGATCGGACAGGGGGGTACAATGAGCAGTTCTTC
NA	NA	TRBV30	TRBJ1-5	CAWSARGSGPQHF	TGTGCCTGGAGTGCCAGGGGATCAGGGCCCCAGCATTTT
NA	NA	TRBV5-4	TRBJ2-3	CASSLGGAGRNTQYF	TGTGCCAGCAGCTTGGGAGGAGCCGGGAGAAATACGCAGTATTTT
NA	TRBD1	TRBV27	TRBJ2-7	CASSLIGTGAYEQYF	TGTGCCAGCAGTTTAATTGGGACAGGGGCCTACGAGCAGTACTTC
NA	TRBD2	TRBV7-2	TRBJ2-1	CASSFSGLASYNEQFF	TGTGCCAGCAGCTTCTCGGGACTAGCCTCTTACAATGAGCAGTTCTTC
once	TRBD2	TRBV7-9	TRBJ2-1	CASSYYRTSGHNEQFF	TGTGCCAGCAGTTATTACCGGACTAGCGGACACAATGAGCAGTTCTTC
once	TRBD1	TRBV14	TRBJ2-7	CASSLGQGFYEQYF	TGTGCCAGCAGCCTGGGACAGGGATTCTACGAGCAGTACTTC
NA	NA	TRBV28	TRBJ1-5	CASSGVNQPQHF	TGTGCCAGCTCGGGGGTCAATCAGCCCCAGCATTTT
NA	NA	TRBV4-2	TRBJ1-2	CASSQDRGGTVGYGYTF	TGTGCCAGCAGCCAAGATCGGGGAGGGACGGTAGGCTATGGCTACACCTTC
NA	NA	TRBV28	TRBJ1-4	CASSNGGPDEKLFF	TGTGCCAGCAGCAACGGGGGGCCGGATGAAAAACTGTTTTTT
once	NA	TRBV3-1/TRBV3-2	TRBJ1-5	CASSQATGRFNQPQHF	TGTGCCAGCAGCCAAGCCACAGGGCGGTTCAATCAGCCCCAGCATTTT
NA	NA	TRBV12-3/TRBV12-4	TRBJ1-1	CANSLGHQTEAFF	TGTGCCAACTCCCTGGGCCACCAAACTGAAGCTTTCTTT
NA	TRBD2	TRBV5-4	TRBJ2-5	CASSALLAGDQETQYF	TGTGCCAGCAGCGCCTTACTAGCGGGGGACCAAGAGACCCAGTACTTC
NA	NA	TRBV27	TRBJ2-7	CASSSTENSGEQYF	TGTGCCAGCAGTTCCACAGAAAACTCAGGGGAGCAGTACTTC